The rows below give T cell receptor beta chains drawn from one sample of a study of T-cell reconstitution after alpha-beta-depleted transplantation in children. MiXCR, applied by TCRdb to the PCR reads, yields one record per CDR3 protein. This table holds hundreds of thousands of distinct CDR3 sequences, approximately 15% found once. The specimen comprised PBMCs, mostly from graft donor cells, sampled 360 days after TCRalphabeta/CD19-depleted stem cell transplant. Source of these receptors: a male patient younger than 18 who had a stem cell transplant for acute lymphoblastic leukemia, so the T cells may come from the graft donor. Both conserved end residues are part of each CDR3. The order of the fields is J gene, D gene, clone size, V gene, CDR3 length, CDR3 protein, CDR3 DNA. The D gene is left open where the match is weak. Rows may omit the clone size; those that give it use once, few, many or a size class.

TRBJ2-1 | NA | NA | TRBV4-2 | 14 | CASSQDPAPNEQFF | TGTGCCAGCAGCCAAGATCCAGCACCAAATGAGCAGTTCTTC
TRBJ2-7 | TRBD2 | few | TRBV5-1 | 14 | CASRRGLAAYEQYF | TGCGCCAGCAGACGGGGACTAGCGGCTTACGAGCAGTACTTC
TRBJ1-3 | NA | NA | TRBV7-3 | 14 | CASTPGDSGNTIYF | TGTGCCAGCACCCCCGGGGACTCTGGAAACACCATATATTTT
TRBJ2-2 | NA | NA | TRBV5-1 | 13 | CASSLDGPRELFF | TGCGCCAGCAGCTTGGACGGCCCCCGGGAGCTGTTTTTT
TRBJ2-3 | NA | many | TRBV20-1 | 13 | CSGSASVSDTQYF | TGCAGTGGCTCGGCTAGCGTATCAGATACGCAGTATTTT
TRBJ2-7 | NA | many | TRBV28 | 15 | CASCLASAGAYEQYF | TGTGCCAGCTGTTTAGCAAGTGCAGGGGCCTACGAGCAGTACTTC
TRBJ2-1 | NA | few | TRBV12-3/TRBV12-4 | 14 | CASSLPRNYNEQFF | TGTGCCAGCAGTTTACCTCGGAACTACAATGAGCAGTTCTTC
TRBJ2-2 | NA | few | TRBV30 | 14 | CAWSVWLNTGELFF | TGTGCCTGGAGTGTTTGGCTCAACACCGGGGAGCTGTTTTTT
TRBJ2-4 | TRBD2 | few | TRBV27 | 19 | CASSLSLGLAGPKENIQYF | TGTGCCAGCAGTTTATCTCTAGGACTAGCGGGTCCTAAGGAAAACATTCAGTACTTC
TRBJ2-7 | TRBD2 | few | TRBV5-1 | 18 | CASSLATGLADSSYEQYF | TGCGCCAGCAGCTTGGCGACAGGACTAGCGGATAGCTCCTACGAGCAGTACTTC
TRBJ2-3 | NA | many | TRBV3-1 | 12 | CASSQRTDTQYF | TGTGCCAGCAGCCAGCGCACAGATACGCAGTATTTT
TRBJ2-2 | NA | few | TRBV4-1 | 15 | CASSQDFGATGELFF | TGCGCCAGCAGCCAAGATTTTGGGGCCACCGGGGAGCTGTTTTTT
TRBJ2-7 | NA | NA | TRBV6-5 | 15 | CASSYSYGVRNEQYF | TGTGCCAGCAGTTACTCGTACGGGGTTAGGAACGAGCAGTACTTC
TRBJ2-2 | TRBD2 | once | TRBV5-5 | 17 | CASSSAPGTSYDGELFF | TGTGCCAGCAGTTCTGCCCCCGGGACTAGCTACGACGGGGAGCTGTTTTTT
TRBJ2-7 | NA | few | TRBV20-1 | 18 | CSASRESKVWTVSYEQYF | TGCAGTGCTAGCCGAGAGTCCAAGGTGTGGACAGTCTCCTACGAGCAGTACTTC
TRBJ1-1 | TRBD1 | NA | TRBV18 | 16 | CASSPAEGARRTEAFF | TGTGCCAGCTCACCCGCAGAGGGGGCAAGAAGAACTGAAGCTTTCTTT
TRBJ1-2 | NA | NA | TRBV5-1 | 14 | CASSSTDSHYGYTF | TGCGCCAGCAGCTCCACGGACAGCCACTATGGCTACACCTTC
TRBJ1-1 | NA | NA | TRBV11-2 | 13 | CASSFQTLAEAFF | TGTGCCAGCAGCTTCCAGACGCTCGCTGAAGCTTTCTTT
TRBJ2-3 | NA | many | TRBV6-5 | 16 | CASSYSVLSSTDTQYF | TGTGCCAGCAGTTACTCGGTCCTCTCCAGCACAGATACGCAGTATTTT
TRBJ1-3 | NA | NA | TRBV5-1 | 16 | CASSLTTGTTGNTIYF | TGCGCCAGCAGCTTGACCACCGGGACAACTGGAAACACCATATATTTT
TRBJ2-2 | NA | few | TRBV29-1 | 14 | CSVALALFTGELFF | TGCAGCGTTGCCCTAGCGCTCTTCACCGGGGAGCTGTTTTTT
TRBJ2-1 | NA | many | TRBV5-1 | 13 | CASSLRVGNEQFF | TGCGCCAGCAGCCTAAGGGTAGGCAATGAGCAGTTCTTC
TRBJ2-6 | TRBD2 | NA | TRBV25-1 | 18 | CASSEEGLDLDGANVLTF | TGTGCCAGCAGTGAAGAGGGACTAGATTTGGATGGGGCCAACGTCCTGACTTTC
TRBJ2-3 | TRBD2 | few | TRBV5-1 | 16 | CASSTPSGSGTDTQYF | TGCGCCAGCAGCACCCCTAGCGGGAGCGGCACAGATACGCAGTATTTT
TRBJ2-3 | NA | few | TRBV5-1 | 19 | CASSQAEPIFVGVADTQYF | TGCGCCAGCAGTCAAGCTGAACCCATTTTCGTGGGAGTGGCAGATACGCAGTATTTT
TRBJ2-5 | NA | NA | TRBV7-8 | 17 | CASSLPLGQIGGETQYF | TGTGCCAGCAGCCTTCCTCTTGGGCAGATTGGAGGAGAGACCCAGTACTTC
TRBJ2-3 | TRBD2 | many | TRBV7-3 | 20 | CASSNSGRANVLLRTDTQYF | TGTGCCAGCAGTAATAGCGGGAGGGCCAACGTCCTTTTACGCACAGATACGCAGTATTTT
TRBJ2-2 | NA | NA | TRBV12-3/TRBV12-4 | 15 | CASSLGRPAMGELFF | TGTGCCAGCAGCTTGGGCAGGCCGGCGATGGGGGAGCTGTTTTTT
TRBJ2-7 | NA | few | TRBV27 | 17 | CASSLRFTGSINYEQYF | TGTGCCAGCAGTTTACGGTTTACAGGGAGTATCAACTACGAGCAGTACTTC
TRBJ2-5 | TRBD1 | NA | TRBV18 | 16 | CASSPTQGQNKETQYF | TGTGCCAGCTCACCAACCCAGGGACAGAACAAAGAGACCCAGTACTTC
TRBJ1-6 | NA | NA | TRBV5-1 | 14 | CASSLARNNSPLHF | TGCGCCAGCAGCTTGGCCAGAAATAATTCACCCCTCCACTTT
TRBJ2-3 | NA | few | TRBV5-1 | 17 | CASHPRLAFDWTDTQYF | TGCGCCAGCCACCCCCGGCTAGCTTTCGATTGGACAGATACGCAGTATTTT
TRBJ2-5 | TRBD2 | few | TRBV6-1 | 15 | CASSTGLAALETQYF | TGTGCCAGCAGCACGGGACTAGCGGCGCTGGAGACCCAGTACTTC
TRBJ2-3 | NA | few | TRBV9 | 14 | CASSVSLVTDTQYF | TGTGCCAGCAGCGTCTCACTCGTCACAGATACGCAGTATTTT
TRBJ2-3 | TRBD2 | few | TRBV10-3 | 19 | CATTRTEPSGSSGPDTQYF | TGTGCCACCACCCGGACGGAGCCTAGCGGGAGTTCGGGCCCAGATACGCAGTATTTT
TRBJ2-7 | NA | many | TRBV29-1 | 11 | CSVGWGYEQYF | TGCAGCGTGGGGTGGGGCTACGAGCAGTACTTC
TRBJ2-3 | NA | NA | TRBV20-1 | 14 | CSHPSAGSTDTQYF | TGCAGTCATCCCTCGGCAGGGAGCACAGATACGCAGTATTTT
TRBJ2-3 | TRBD2 | NA | TRBV5-1 | 17 | CASSTSGRRGSTDTQYF | TGCGCCAGCAGCACCAGCGGGAGAAGAGGCAGCACAGATACGCAGTATTTT
TRBJ2-1 | NA | NA | TRBV7-3 | 13 | CASSPTTQGEQFF | TGTGCCAGCAGCCCAACTACCCAGGGGGAGCAGTTCTTC
TRBJ2-5 | NA | many | TRBV7-9 | 14 | CASSLKQAQETQYF | TGTGCCAGCAGCTTAAAACAGGCCCAAGAGACCCAGTACTTC
TRBJ2-7 | TRBD2 | NA | TRBV9 | 15 | CASSVGLADTYEQYF | TGTGCCAGCAGCGTAGGACTAGCGGATACCTACGAGCAGTACTTC
TRBJ2-7 | NA | NA | TRBV4-1 | 14 | CASTKPDGSYEQYF | TGCGCCAGCACGAAACCCGACGGTTCCTACGAGCAGTACTTC
TRBJ2-5 | NA | NA | TRBV7-9 | 15 | CASNQGGTYRETQYF | TGTGCCTCCAATCAAGGAGGGACTTATAGAGAGACCCAGTACTTC
TRBJ2-7 | NA | few | TRBV2 | 15 | CASTQWGVKAYEQYF | TGTGCCAGCACCCAATGGGGGGTCAAGGCCTACGAGCAGTACTTC
TRBJ1-5 | NA | many | TRBV12-3/TRBV12-4 | 15 | CASSFGGLLNQPQHF | TGTGCCAGCAGTTTCGGGGGACTCCTGAATCAGCCCCAGCATTTT
TRBJ2-7 | TRBD2 | few | TRBV5-1 | 17 | CASSLAVGLAGAYEQYF | TGCGCCAGCAGCTTGGCCGTGGGACTAGCGGGAGCCTACGAGCAGTACTTC
TRBJ1-2 | NA | NA | TRBV7-6 | 13 | CASSSGTGNPLAF | TGTGCCAGCAGCTCCGGCACAGGGAATCCCCTAGCCTTC
TRBJ2-1 | TRBD2 | many | TRBV5-1 | 17 | CASSLLGLAGDINEQFF | TGCGCCAGCAGCTTGCTTGGACTAGCGGGGGATATCAATGAGCAGTTCTTC
TRBJ2-7 | TRBD1 | many | TRBV12-3/TRBV12-4 | 13 | CASSRTGSHEQYF | TGTGCCAGCAGTCGGACAGGCAGTCACGAGCAGTACTTC
TRBJ2-5 | TRBD2 | NA | TRBV27 | 16 | CASSLLLAGGPETQYF | TGTGCCAGCAGTTTATTGTTAGCGGGAGGGCCAGAGACCCAGTACTTC
TRBJ2-7 | NA | few | TRBV3-1 | 13 | CASSGTPNYEQYF | TGTGCCAGCAGTGGGACTCCAAACTACGAGCAGTACTTC
TRBJ2-1 | TRBD2 | few | TRBV4-2 | 17 | CASSRPRAGGLSNEQFF | TGTGCCAGCAGCCGCCCGAGAGCGGGAGGGCTGTCCAATGAGCAGTTCTTC
TRBJ2-5 | NA | few | TRBV6-1 | 12 | CASRKYQETQYF | TGTGCCAGCAGGAAGTACCAAGAGACCCAGTACTTC
TRBJ2-5 | NA | NA | TRBV5-1 | 15 | CASSSGSRGGFGQYF | TGCGCCAGCAGCTCCGGGAGTAGAGGCGGATTTGGCCAGTACTTC
TRBJ2-7 | NA | few | TRBV12-3/TRBV12-4 | 15 | CASSPGPYSAYEQYF | TGTGCCAGCAGCCCGGGCCCGTATTCGGCCTACGAGCAGTACTTC
TRBJ2-7 | NA | NA | TRBV9 | 15 | CASSERSETSYEQYF | TGTGCCAGCAGCGAACGATCGGAGACAAGCTACGAGCAGTACTTC